This T cell receptor beta chain was retrieved from a study of breast tumors, draining lymph nodes, adjacent tissues. Regarding the study as a whole: Data only fit, rather than demonstrated, lymph node origin of most tumor T cells. The data were judged consistent with most tumor T cells coming from lymph node and expanding in tumor.

Samples came from axillary lymph nodes draining the breast cancer. This CDR3 region has 13 residues. The junction had 7 bases not matched to a gene; V was cut back by 5 bases and J by 6 bases. This clonotype was recorded at least ten times. Its antigen remains unidentified. One entry per CDR3 protein results from TCRdb running MiXCR on the multiplex PCR reads. The table shows around 230,000 distinct CDR3 sequences, with about 30% occurring only once. The chain couples TRBV12-3 or TRBV12-4 to TRBJ2-7; 7 nucleotides align to TRBD2. The sequencing sample was made of axillary lymph node tissue. This clonotype was obtained from a female donor with breast cancer. Some clones in this sample may be carry-over from other donors' samples. CDR3 in DNA: TGTGCCAGCAGTCGCGGACGCGGGGGCGAGCAGTACTTC. Amino acid sequence: CASSRGRGGEQYF.